These 13 T cell receptor beta chains were sequenced from one sample in a study of blood T cell repertoires in COVID-19 (dated by TCRdb to the early 2020s). Library preparation employed the immunoSEQ multiplex PCR assay. TCRdb provides this immuneACCESS table in a form limited to in-frame rearrangements. Some clones are lacking; in checked studies, under half of them reflect an unresolved V gene, and why the rest are absent is not known. This sample holds around 200,000 clones; 86% were observed only once. The ten largest clonotypes hold about 4% of the sample. Sequenced input: PBMCs or T cells enriched from blood (not recorded which). The receptors shown here come from a woman between 35 and 50 years old with acute COVID-19.

This chain connects TRBV3-1 (or the pseudogene TRBV3-2) to TRBJ1-1; D not resolved. The CDR3 totals 15 residues. Per the germline V gene, CDR1 is LGHDT and CDR2 is YNNKEL (reference sequence). Trimming took 4 bases from V and 1 from J, leaving 13 bases between them. The CDR3 DNA follows: TGTGCCAGCAGCCCCCGAGCGCTTCCGAACACTGAAGCTTTCTTT. Translated, it gives CASSPRALPNTEAFF.

A word on this clone: This sample also contains other DNA sequences that code for the same CDR3. The gene calls are TRBV7-9 and TRBJ2-1, with a tentative D call TRBD2 (6 bases). CDR1 SEHNR and CDR2 FQNEAQ come from the germline V gene (reference sequence). The CDR3 is 14 amino acids. V lost 5 bases and J lost 5, with 13 bases in between. CDR3 sequence reads: CASSLGGGDNEQFF. The CDR3 DNA is TGTGCCAGCAGCCTCGGTGGAGGGGACAATGAGCAGTTCTTC.

The chain joins TRBV10-3 to TRBJ2-7; D is unclear. V lost 3 bases and J 5 bases, leaving 11 bases between the germline ends. Per germline, CDR1 ENHRY and CDR2 SYGVKD. This CDR3 is 13 amino acids long. The CDR3 region is CAISDNWSDEQYF. Written as DNA, the CDR3 is TGTGCCATCAGTGATAACTGGTCGGACGAGCAGTACTTC.

The V call is TRBV27, the J call TRBJ1-2; 9 bases match TRBD1. There are 16 residues in the CDR3. Per the germline V gene, CDR1 is MNHEY and CDR2 is SMNVEV (reference sequence). V trimming: 0 bases; J trimming: 8 bases; junction bases outside the gene matches: 10. The CDR3 bases are TGTGCCAGCAGTTTATCGCCGGGACAGGGAGGGTTCGGCTACACCTTC. Amino acid sequence: CASSLSPGQGGFGYTF.

This chain links TRBV5-6 with TRBJ1-3; D may be TRBD1 (5 bases). Trimming took 0 bases from V and 0 from J, leaving 7 bases between them. The CDR3 contains 15 residues. Germline CDR1 SGHDT, CDR2 YYEEEE. The CDR3 DNA reads TGTGCCAGCAGCTTGGACAGGCACTCTGGAAACACCATATATTTT. Its translation: CASSLDRHSGNTIYF. Together with reference TRBV5-6 and TRBJ1-3, the CDR3 gives the full variable domain: DAGVTQSPTHLIKTRGQQVTLRCSPKSGHDTVSWYQQALGQGPQFIFQYYEEEERQRGNFPDRFSGHQFPNYSSELNVNALLLGDSALYLCASSLDRHSGNTIYFGEGSWLTVV.

The J gene is TRBJ1-2, the V gene TRBV18, with TRBD1 as a possible D gene (6 bases). Trimming removed 2 bases at V and 7 bases at J, with 14 bases between. This CDR3 contains 14 residues. The germline V gene has CDR1 KGHSH and CDR2 LQKENI. DNA of the CDR3: TGTGCCAGCTCACCAGGGCAGGGGTATGGTGGCTACACCTTC. Its protein product is CASSPGQGYGGYTF.

The chain combines TRBV7-9 with TRBJ1-2; TRBD1 is a possible D gene (5 bases). Per the germline V gene, CDR1 is SEHNR and CDR2 is FQNEAQ (reference sequence). This CDR3 region has 13 residues. V was cut by 5 bases and J by 8 bases, with 15 bases left in between. The CDR3 loop reads CASSHHGGWGYTF. DNA of the CDR3: TGTGCCAGCAGCCACCACGGGGGTTGGGGCTACACCTTC.

The chain couples TRBV5-4 to TRBJ1-2; D is ambiguous. V was clipped by 7 bases and J by 10 bases, with 23 bases between them. Germline loops: CDR1 SGHNT, CDR2 YYREEE (reference sequence). The CDR3 contains 14 residues. CDR3 protein: CASGQRAPVYTYTF. DNA of the CDR3: TGTGCCAGCGGCCAGCGGGCTCCAGTATATACCTACACCTTC. The entire variable domain, with the rest obtained from reference TRBV5-4 and TRBJ1-2, is as follows: ETGVTQSPTHLIKTRGQQVTLRCSSQSGHNTVSWYQQALGQGPQFIFQYYREEENGRGNFPPRFSGLQFPNYSSELNVNALELDDSALYLCASGQRAPVYTYTFGSGTRLTVV.

The V call is TRBV10-3, the J call TRBJ2-2; D possibly corresponds to TRBD2 (5 bases). The CDR3 covers 14 residues. V lost 0 bases to trimming and J lost 7 bases, with 9 bases between them. Germline loops: CDR1 ENHRY, CDR2 SYGVKD. The CDR3 coding sequence is TGTGCCATCAGTGAGTCGACGGGGATCGGGGAGCTGTTTTTT. Encoded protein: CAISESTGIGELFF.

The V gene is TRBV14, the J gene TRBJ2-1; 10 bases fit TRBD2. The germline CDR1 and CDR2 sequences are SGHDN and FVKESK. This CDR3 contains 15 residues. V was clipped by 6 bases and J by 7 bases; unmatched bases: 9. The CDR3 loop reads CASRKSGGAKNEQFF. The DNA of the CDR3 is TGTGCCAGCAGGAAAAGCGGGGGGGCGAAGAATGAGCAGTTCTTC.

This chain links TRBV7-9 with TRBJ1-4; 7 bases match TRBD1. There are 13 residues in the CDR3. Germline V gene data show CDR1 as SEHNR and CDR2 as FQNEAQ (reference sequence). The junction had 0 bases not matched to a gene; V was cut back by 2 bases and J by 6 bases. The CDR3 region has the DNA TGTGCCAGCAGCTTACAGGGGGATGAAAAACTGTTTTTT. Translated: CASSLQGDEKLFF.

The rearrangement links TRBV3-1 (or the pseudogene TRBV3-2) to TRBJ1-1; D may be TRBD1 (5 bases). CDR3 length: 19 residues. Germline CDR1 and CDR2: LGHDT and YNNKEL (reference sequence). Trimming removed 1 base at V and 1 base at J, with 22 bases between. CDR3 loop: CASSQASVWGYAQNTEAFF. CDR3 DNA: TGTGCCAGCAGCCAAGCCTCTGTTTGGGGCTACGCACAGAACACTGAAGCTTTCTTT.

Remarks on this clone: The sample holds other DNA sequences that translate to the same CDR3. The chain recombines TRBV6-2 or TRBV6-3 with TRBJ1-5; 8 nucleotides align to TRBD1. V gave up 1 base and J gave up 5 bases; unmatched junction bases: 4. The CDR3 is made up of 15 amino acids. The germline V gene has CDR1 MNHEY and CDR2 SVGEGT. CDR3 in amino acids: CASSYWQGADQPQHF. The CDR3 nucleotides are TGTGCCAGCAGTTACTGGCAGGGGGCAGATCAGCCCCAGCATTTT.